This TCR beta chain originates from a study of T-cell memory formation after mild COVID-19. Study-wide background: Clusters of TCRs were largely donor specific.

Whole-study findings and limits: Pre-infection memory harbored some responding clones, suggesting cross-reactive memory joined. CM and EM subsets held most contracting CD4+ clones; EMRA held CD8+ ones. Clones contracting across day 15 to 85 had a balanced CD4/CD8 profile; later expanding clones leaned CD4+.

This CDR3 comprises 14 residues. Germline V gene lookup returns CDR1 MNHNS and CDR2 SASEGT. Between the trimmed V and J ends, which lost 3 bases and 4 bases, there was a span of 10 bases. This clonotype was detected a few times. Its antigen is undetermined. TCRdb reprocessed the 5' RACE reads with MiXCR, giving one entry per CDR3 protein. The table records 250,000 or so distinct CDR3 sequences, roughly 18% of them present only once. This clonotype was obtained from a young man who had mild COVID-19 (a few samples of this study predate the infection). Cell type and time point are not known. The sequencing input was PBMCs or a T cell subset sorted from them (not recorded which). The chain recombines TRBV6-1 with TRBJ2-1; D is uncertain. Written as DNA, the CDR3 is TGTGCCAGCAGTGAGAGTGGCAGTTACAATGAGCAGTTCTTC. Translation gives CASSESGSYNEQFF.